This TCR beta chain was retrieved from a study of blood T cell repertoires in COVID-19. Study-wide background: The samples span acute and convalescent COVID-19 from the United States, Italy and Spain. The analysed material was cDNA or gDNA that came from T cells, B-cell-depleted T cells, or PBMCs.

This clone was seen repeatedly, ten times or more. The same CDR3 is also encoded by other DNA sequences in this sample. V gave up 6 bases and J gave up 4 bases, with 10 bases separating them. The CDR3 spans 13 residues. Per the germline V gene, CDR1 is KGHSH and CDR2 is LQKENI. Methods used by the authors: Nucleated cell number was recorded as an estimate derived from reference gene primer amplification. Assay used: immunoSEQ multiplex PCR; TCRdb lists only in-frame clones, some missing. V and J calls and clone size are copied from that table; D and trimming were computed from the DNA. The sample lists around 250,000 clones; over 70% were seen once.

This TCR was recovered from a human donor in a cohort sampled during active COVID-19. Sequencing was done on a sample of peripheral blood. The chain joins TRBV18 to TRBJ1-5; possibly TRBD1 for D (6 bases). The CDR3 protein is CASSRQDNQPQHF. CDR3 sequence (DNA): TGTGCCAGCTCCAGACAGGATAATCAGCCCCAGCATTTT.